Presented here are 22 T cell receptor beta chains from one specimen sequenced in a study of shared clonotypes between healthy human individuals. The assay was immunoSEQ multiplex PCR, and TCRdb's table has in-frame clones only and misses some. The sample lists around 750,000 clones; about 74% were seen once. Source material: memory CD4+ T cells sorted from blood. The sample's subset: CD45RA-negative fraction. The receptors were gathered from a woman aged 25 to 39 in good health.

This clone has at least ten counts. The sample has other DNA sequences that encode this CDR3 too. This chain uses TRBV5-1 with TRBJ2-3; D is perhaps TRBD1 (5 bases). V was pared by 2 bases and J by 3 bases, with 7 bases between. Germline CDR1 is SGHRS and CDR2 is YFSETQ. The CDR3 is 13 residues long. CDR3: CASSFGQTDTQYF. In nucleotides, the CDR3 is TGCGCCAGCAGCTTCGGACAAACAGATACGCAGTATTTT.

This clone was recorded many times. The genes are TRBV30 and TRBJ1-5, with 9 bases that match TRBD1. CDR1 GTSNPN and CDR2 SVGIG come from the germline V gene (reference sequence). After removal of 2 bases from V and 5 bases from J, the junction contained 7 bases not matched to a gene. The CDR3 covers 15 residues. CDR3 coding DNA: TGTGCCTGGAGTACTATGGGACAGGGAGATCAGCCCCAGCATTTT. It is translated as CAWSTMGQGDQPQHF.

The chain carries TRBV5-1 and TRBJ2-5, with 7 bases fitting TRBD2. The CDR3 spans 13 residues. V trimming: 4 bases; J trimming: 3 bases; junction bases outside the gene matches: 3. Germline values: CDR1 SGHRS, CDR2 YFSETQ. The CDR3 loop is CASSRGEKETQYF. The CDR3 nucleotides are TGCGCCAGCAGCCGGGGGGAGAAAGAGACCCAGTACTTC.

The V gene is TRBV6-6, the J gene TRBJ1-1, with D perhaps matching TRBD1 (6 bases). Germline assignment: CDR1 MNHNY and CDR2 SVGAGI (reference sequence). Trimming stripped 5 bases from V and 1 base from J, with 11 bases between. This CDR3 region has 14 residues. CDR3 bases: TGTGCCAGCAGTGGACGGACAGCGAACACTGAAGCTTTCTTT. It yields the protein CASSGRTANTEAFF.

The J gene is TRBJ2-3, the V gene TRBV9, with TRBD2 matching 14 bases. The CDR3 contains 15 residues. Germline lookup yields CDR1 SGDLS and CDR2 YYNGEE. Trimming at V came to 3 bases and at J to 5 bases, leaving 2 bases not matched to a gene. CDR3 sequence: CASSGGLAGVDTQYF. The CDR3 region has the DNA TGTGCCAGCAGCGGGGGACTAGCGGGAGTAGATACGCAGTATTTT.

This clone turned up a few times. The V gene is TRBV7-9, the J gene TRBJ2-1; D tentatively reads TRBD1 or TRBD2 (5 bases each). The CDR3 is 14 residues long. Germline lookup yields CDR1 SEHNR and CDR2 FQNEAQ (reference sequence). The ends were cut back, 8 bases at V and 8 bases at J, with 19 bases in the middle. The CDR3 DNA reads TGTGCCAGCCGACGGGACCTCTACTCCGATGAGCAGTTCTTC. Its translation is CASRRDLYSDEQFF.

This chain connects TRBV10-3 to TRBJ2-7; the D gene is possibly TRBD2 (5 bases). Looked up from germline, CDR1 is ENHRY and CDR2 is SYGVKD. V was shortened by 0 bases and J by 6 bases, with 15 bases between the two germline ends. The CDR3 is 15 residues long. CDR3 nucleotide sequence: TGTGCCATCAGTGAGTCCGGGCTAGCAACCCGCGAGCAGTACTTC. Its translation: CAISESGLATREQYF.

There are many counts of this clone. The V call is TRBV30, the J call TRBJ1-4; perhaps TRBD1 as D (6 bases). The V end lost 3 bases, the J end lost 7 bases, and 9 bases lay between the germline ends. CDR3 length equals 12 residues. Germline CDR1 reads GTSNPN; CDR2 reads SVGIG (reference sequence). The CDR3 is CAWRQDSEKLFF. CDR3 bases: TGTGCCTGGAGACAGGACAGTGAAAAACTGTTTTTT.

As regards this clone: This same CDR3 is encoded by further DNA sequences in the sample. The chain combines TRBV2 with TRBJ2-3, with 7 bases fitting TRBD1. The CDR3 consists of 14 residues. J gave up 0 bases and V 7 bases, and 4 bases lay outside the gene matches. Germline values: CDR1 SNHLY, CDR2 FYNNEI. CDR3 amino acids: CASKGTVSTDTQYF. The CDR3 bases are TGTGCCAGCAAGGGGACAGTGAGCACAGATACGCAGTATTTT. The whole variable domain, filled in from reference TRBV2 and TRBJ2-3, reads EPEVTQTPSHQVTQMGQEVILRCVPISNHLYFYWYRQILGQKVEFLVSFYNNEISEKSEIFDDQFSVERPDGSNFTLKIRSTKLEDSAMYFCASKGTVSTDTQYFGPGTRLTVL.

The chain combines TRBV7-2 with TRBJ2-3; D gene unclear. There are 14 residues in the CDR3. The V end lost 5 bases, the J end lost 4 bases, and 13 bases lay between the germline ends. The V gene's germline CDR1 is SGHTA and CDR2 FQGNSA. CDR3 protein: CASSPKFWADTQYF. The CDR3 nucleotides are TGTGCCAGCAGCCCTAAGTTCTGGGCAGATACGCAGTATTTT. Filled out from reference TRBV7-2 and TRBJ2-3, the complete variable domain reads GAGVSQSPSNKVTEKGKDVELRCDPISGHTALYWYRQSLGQGLEFLIYFQGNSAPDKSGLPSDRFSAERTGGSVSTLTIQRTQQEDSAVYLCASSPKFWADTQYFGPGTRLTVL.

The V call is TRBV4-1, the J call TRBJ2-1; 8 bases map to TRBD2. Germline CDR1 is MGHRA and CDR2 is YSYEKL. The V and J ends lost 1 base and 8 bases, in that order; junction bases with no gene match: 13. This CDR3 is 17 amino acids long. CDR3 sequence (DNA): TGCGCCAGCAGCCAAGGGCTCGGACTAGCCGGCGAGGATGAGCAGTTCTTC. Translating it yields CASSQGLGLAGEDEQFF.

This clone was recorded only once. The rearrangement joins TRBV6-4 to TRBJ2-7; 7 positions match TRBD2. V was pared by 8 bases and J by 6 bases, with 19 bases of the junction left unmatched. CDR1 and CDR2 (germline): MRHNA, SNTAGT. The length of the CDR3 is 16 residues. The CDR3 DNA reads TGTGCCAGCCACCTATCCGGGGCGGGAGCCCCTTCCGAGCAGTACTTC. Translating gives CASHLSGAGAPSEQYF.

A few counts support this clone. This sequence joins TRBV10-1 and TRBJ2-7, with TRBD2 identical over 9 bases. Germline CDR1 is WNHNN and CDR2 is SYGVQD (reference sequence). The CDR3 loop spans 15 amino acids. J lost 6 bases, V lost 0 bases, and 6 bases had no gene match. CDR3 sequence: CASSESRLAGPEQYF. As DNA, the CDR3 is TGCGCCAGCAGTGAGTCTCGGCTAGCGGGACCCGAGCAGTACTTC.

The chain recombines TRBV27 with TRBJ2-1, with TRBD1 identical over 8 bases. Trimming took 6 bases from V and 8 from J; bases not matched to a gene: 18. The CDR3 length is 17 residues. CDR1 and CDR2 (germline): MNHEY, SMNVEV (reference sequence). The CDR3 DNA is TGTGCCAGCAGCGAACCAATGGACAGGGTCAACTTCCATGAGCAGTTCTTC. Translation: CASSEPMDRVNFHEQFF.

A word on this clone: In the same sample, other DNA sequences code for this CDR3. J is TRBJ2-7 and V is TRBV7-9; 9 bases match TRBD1. V was pared by 4 bases and J by 0 bases, with 4 bases of the junction left unmatched. The CDR3 has 15 residues. Per the germline V gene, CDR1 is SEHNR and CDR2 is FQNEAQ (reference sequence). The CDR3 spells CASSSDRGSSYEQYF. CDR3 in DNA: TGTGCCAGCAGCTCAGACAGGGGGTCCTCCTACGAGCAGTACTTC.

This chain links TRBV27 with TRBJ1-1; TRBD1 matches 7 bases. Germline CDR1 reads MNHEY; CDR2 reads SMNVEV (reference sequence). The CDR3 runs 15 residues. J gave up 6 bases and V 3 bases, and 10 bases lay outside the gene matches. DNA of the CDR3: TGTGCCAGCAGTTTGACAGGGCAGGGGCTCTCTGAAGCTTTCTTT. Protein product: CASSLTGQGLSEAFF.

This clone was counted many times. This chain joins TRBV11-1 and TRBJ2-4; D is undetermined. This CDR3 region has 15 residues. Germline V CDR1 and CDR2: SGHAT, FQDESV (reference sequence). Deletions cut 4 bases from V and 0 bases from J, with 10 bases between. CDR3 bases: TGTGCCAGCAGCTCGGAGATACTAGCCAAAAACATTCAGTACTTC. This sequence encodes CASSSEILAKNIQYF.

The V gene is TRBV9, the J gene TRBJ2-1; 7 bases align to TRBD2. This CDR3 spans 14 amino acids. The J segment lost 4 bases and the V segment lost 7 bases, leaving 8 bases of the junction unmatched. The V gene's germline CDR1 is SGDLS and CDR2 YYNGEE. The chain's CDR3 is CASSWRETYNEQFF. For the CDR3, the DNA is TGTGCCAGCTCCTGGCGGGAGACATACAATGAGCAGTTCTTC. Supplemented by reference TRBV9 and TRBJ2-1, the full variable domain reads DSGVTQTPKHLITATGQRVTLRCSPRSGDLSVYWYQQSLDQGLQFLIQYYNGEERAKGNILERFSAQQFPDLHSELNLSSLELGDSALYFCASSWRETYNEQFFGPGTRLTVL.

On this clone: This same CDR3 is encoded by further DNA sequences in the sample. The chain joins TRBV5-1 to TRBJ2-1; the D is unclear. Germline assignment: CDR1 SGHRS and CDR2 YFSETQ. The CDR3 totals 15 residues. The ends were cut back, 0 bases at V and 4 bases at J, with 11 bases in the middle. The CDR3, as DNA: TGCGCCAGCAGCTTGGACAGTACTTCTTACAATGAGCAGTTCTTC. Amino acid sequence: CASSLDSTSYNEQFF.

The chain's CDR3 is CASSLAGRETQYF. The CDR3 DNA follows: TGTGCCAGCAGCTTAGCAGGGAGGGAGACCCAGTACTTC. V usage is TRBV7-7 and J usage is TRBJ2-5; D is perhaps TRBD2 (6 bases). CDR1 and CDR2 from the germline V gene are SSHAT and FNYEAQ (reference sequence). Trimming removed 0 bases from V and 5 bases from J, with 7 bases in between. The length of the CDR3 is 13 residues.

V is TRBV28 and J is TRBJ2-1; D possibly matches TRBD1 or TRBD2 (5 bases each). The CDR3 loop spans 13 amino acids. Trimming cost V 4 bases and J 9 bases, with 13 bases left between them. Germline CDR1 is MDHEN and CDR2 is SYDVKM. The CDR3 bases are TGTGCCAGCAGTTCAGCTTCAGGGAGTGAGCAGTTCTTC. This gives the protein CASSSASGSEQFF.

This chain connects TRBV7-3 to TRBJ2-1, with 7 bases that match TRBD2. This CDR3 spans 15 amino acids. Trimming at V came to 4 bases and at J to 0 bases, leaving 3 bases not matched to a gene. Germline CDR1 and CDR2: SGHTA and FQGTGA. The CDR3 sequence is CASSSGLGSYNEQFF. Here the CDR3 DNA reads TGTGCCAGCAGCTCTGGACTAGGCTCCTACAATGAGCAGTTCTTC.